This is a list of T cell receptor beta chains from one sample in a study of shared clonotypes between healthy human individuals. Sequencing used immunoSEQ multiplex PCR; TCRdb keeps in-frame clones, though not all of them. The repertoire holds 2 million to 2.5 million clones, with roughly 90% as singletons. Source material: naive CD4+ T cells from PBMCs. The receptor set was obtained from a man aged 18 to 29 in good health. Some clones in this sample may be carry-over from other donors' samples. CDR3s include the opening cysteine and the closing phenylalanine or tryptophan. The D gene is left open where the match is weak.

- TRBV30 CAWSLWDRASKTYEQYF
- TRBV7-9 CASSKGQSETQYF
- TRBV9 CASSNGGTVGTGELFF
- TRBV4-1 CASSQGVNETNEKLFF
- TRBV9 CASSRWMGETQYF
- TRBV6-6 CASSRRGATNEKLFF
TRBD2 TRBV5-1 CASSTGTSGSLEQFF
- TRBV29-1 CSVTSTIRGETQYF
- TRBV27 CASSFVGGSTYEQYF
- TRBV18 CASSPADRIQVF
- TRBV10-3 CAIAPRDTGELFF
- TRBV7-9 CASTSVYTNTGELFF
TRBD2 TRBV5-1 CASSLSGSHNEQFF
- TRBV11-2 CASSLAWQETQYF
TRBD1 TRBV19 CASSGQGVKTQYF
- TRBV5-4 CASSQGGALGDEQYF
- TRBV30 CAWSVVPGGEQYF
TRBD2 TRBV7-7 CASSKAGVADTQYF
TRBD2 TRBV12-5 CASGRGGREDEQFF
- TRBV6-4 CATFHHLALQETQYF
- TRBV4-1 CASSRGENQPQHF
- TRBV30 CAWSETARPDHQPQHF
TRBD2 TRBV5-1 CASSLGLGNEQFF
TRBD1 TRBV9 CASSDRGTGGYEQYF
TRBD1 TRBV19 CASSRGQGAGEQFF
- TRBV5-4 CASSQPGARRNTEAFF
- TRBV5-1 CASSPTANTEAFF